The rows below give T cell receptor beta chains drawn from one sample of a study of shared T cell receptors in the human thymus. Only in-frame clones appear in the TCRdb table, and some are missing; sequencing was by immunoSEQ multiplex PCR. The sample shows roughly 560,000 clones, about four fifths of them seen only once. These same data were also listed under a study on human thymus T cells.

Sequencing was done on a sample of thymocytes. The receptor set was obtained from a boy under two years old with a congenital heart defect. The CDR3 runs from the conserved cysteine through the conserved F or W. Each record gives: V gene, J gene, D gene, clone size, CDR3 DNA, CDR3 protein. D genes are given only for firm matches. Not every row has a clone size; where given, it reads once, few, many or a size class.

>TRBV5-4|TRBJ2-7|TRBD2|-
TGTGCCTTAGGACTAGCGGGAGGGCCCTCCTACGAGCAGTACTTC
CALGLAGGPSYEQYF
>TRBV7-6|TRBJ2-2|TRBD2|-
TGTGCCAGCAGCTTAGCGGCGGGAGGACAGAACACCGGGGAGCTGTTTTTT
CASSLAAGGQNTGELFF
>TRBV6-5|TRBJ2-7|-|-
TGTGCCAGCAGTTACTCATGCGGACAGACCTACGAGCAGTACTTC
CASSYSCGQTYEQYF
>TRBV18|TRBJ2-5|-|-
TGTGCCAGCTCACGGCGACAGGTTCGGGAGACCCAGTACTTC
CASSRRQVRETQYF
>TRBV14|TRBJ2-3|-|-
TGTGCCAGCAGAGAGAGCAGGGAGGACACAGATACGCAGTATTTT
CASRESREDTDTQYF
>TRBV7-6|TRBJ2-7|-|-
TGTGCCAGCAGCTTAGGGTCTGGGGGCCCGAAGAGGACCACCTACGAGCAGTACTTC
CASSLGSGGPKRTTYEQYF
>TRBV11-3|TRBJ2-3|TRBD2|few
TGTGCCAGCAGCTGTAAACTAGCGGGCACAGATACGCAGTATTTT
CASSCKLAGTDTQYF
>TRBV4-3|TRBJ2-7|TRBD1|few
TGCGCCAGCAGCCAGGACCAGGGGGCGGGGGAGCAGTACTTC
CASSQDQGAGEQYF
>TRBV29-1|TRBJ2-7|TRBD1|-
TGCAGCGTTGGCTGGGACAGGGACCACGAGCAGTACTTC
CSVGWDRDHEQYF
>TRBV5-4|TRBJ1-1|TRBD1|once
TGTGCCAGCAGCATCCGAAGTGGACAGGGGGCGCCGAACACTGAAGCTTTCTTT
CASSIRSGQGAPNTEAFF
>TRBV27|TRBJ1-5|-|-
TGTGCCAGCAGTTTATGGGGCACTCAGCCCCAGCATTTT
CASSLWGTQPQHF
>TRBV6-1|TRBJ1-2|-|-
TGTGCCACCATTTCCGGGTCGAATGGCTACACCTTC
CATISGSNGYTF
>TRBV30|TRBJ2-1|TRBD1|-
TGTGCCTGGACCCTGGGACAGGTCCTTTTGAAAAATTACAATGAGCAGTTCTTC
CAWTLGQVLLKNYNEQFF
>TRBV27|TRBJ2-1|TRBD2|few
TGTGCCAGCAGTGTCAGCGGGAGGGTTGGGGGGCAGTTCTTC
CASSVSGRVGGQFF
>TRBV30|TRBJ2-3|-|-
TGTGCCTGGATCACGAGGGGGACAGATACGCAGTATTTT
CAWITRGTDTQYF
>TRBV5-6|TRBJ2-6|-|few
TGTGCCAGCACCTTCGGGACACAAAAATCTGGGGCCAACGTCCTGACTTTC
CASTFGTQKSGANVLTF
>TRBV4-2|TRBJ2-1|TRBD2|-
TGTGCCAGCAGCCCCTCGGGACTAGCCTCCAATGAGCAGTTCTTC
CASSPSGLASNEQFF
>TRBV15|TRBJ1-2|-|-
TGTGCCACCAGTGAGCACCGACAGAGAGCAAGAGATGGCTACACCTTC
CATSEHRQRARDGYTF
>TRBV7-6|TRBJ1-2|TRBD1|once
TGTGCCAGCAGCCCCTTATCGGGGGGCCGGGACAGGGGGCATTTTAGCTATGGCTACACCTTC
CASSPLSGGRDRGHFSYGYTF
>TRBV11-3|TRBJ1-1|TRBD1|-
TGTGCCAGCAGCTTAGGACGTAGCCAGGGACAGGGGGCTATTACTGAAGCTTTCTTT
CASSLGRSQGQGAITEAFF
>TRBV5-1|TRBJ2-7|-|-
TGCGCCAGCAGCTTGGGAGTGCCCCGGAAAGATACTACCTACGAGCAGTACTTC
CASSLGVPRKDTTYEQYF
>TRBV29-1|TRBJ2-7|TRBD2|-
TGCAGCGTCCCCGGGAGGTCACTCAAGGAAGAGCAGTACTTC
CSVPGRSLKEEQYF
>TRBV30|TRBJ2-1|-|-
TGTGCCTGGAGTCCCAGTGCGGGGGCGTATGAGCAGTTCTTC
CAWSPSAGAYEQFF
>TRBV27|TRBJ2-5|-|-
TGTGCCAGCAGTTTATCGACAGGTCAAGAGACCCAGTACTTC
CASSLSTGQETQYF
>TRBV6-1|TRBJ1-2|TRBD1|few
TGTGCCAGCAGTGAAACAGGGGGCCGGGGCTACACCTTC
CASSETGGRGYTF
>TRBV2|TRBJ1-1|-|-
TGTGCCAGCACCCAGCGGGGGCGGGGAAGGACTGAAGCTTTCTTT
CASTQRGRGRTEAFF
>TRBV6-6|TRBJ1-1|-|-
TGTGCCAGCAGACCTCAGGGGAGGAACACTGAAGCTTTCTTT
CASRPQGRNTEAFF
>TRBV18|TRBJ1-1|-|-
TGTGCCAGCTCAGGGGAGGGCACTGAAGCTTTCTTT
CASSGEGTEAFF
>TRBV30|TRBJ1-1|TRBD1|few
TGTGCCTGGAGTGTAGTAGGGGGACAGGGGGAAATATCAATGAACACTGAAGCTTTCTTT
CAWSVVGGQGEISMNTEAFF
>TRBV6-1|TRBJ2-1|TRBD2|-
TGTGCCAGCAGTGTTGTGAGGACTAGCGCCTCCTACAATGAGCAGTTCTTC
CASSVVRTSASYNEQFF
>TRBV6-1|TRBJ1-1|TRBD1|-
TGTGCCAGCTACCCTCGGACAGGGGTAACTGAAGCTTTCTTT
CASYPRTGVTEAFF
>TRBV7-9|TRBJ2-7|TRBD1|-
TGTGCCAGCAGCCCCGGACAGGGAGCCTACGAGCAGTACTTC
CASSPGQGAYEQYF
>TRBV5-1|TRBJ1-1|TRBD1|-
TGCGCCAGCAGCTTATACCTAACAGGGGGAGCTTTCTTT
CASSLYLTGGAFF
>TRBV2|TRBJ2-1|-|-
TGTGCCAGCAGGGGGGGGCAGCGGGCCTACAATGAGCAGTTCTTC
CASRGGQRAYNEQFF
>TRBV6-6|TRBJ2-3|TRBD2|-
TGTGCCAGACGCCCCCGGGGTGAGCGGGAGGAGGGGGCGCAGTATTTT
CARRPRGEREEGAQYF
>TRBV11-2|TRBJ2-3|-|-
TGTGCCAGCAGCTTAGACCCATCACATCGGGAGTACACAGATACGCAGTATTTT
CASSLDPSHREYTDTQYF
>TRBV10-2|TRBJ1-1|-|-
TGCGCCGCCCCCCCAGGGACAACCGGGGACACTGAAGCTTTCTTT
CAAPPGTTGDTEAFF
>TRBV11-3|TRBJ1-1|TRBD1|-
TGTGCCAGCAGCAGCGACAGGGTTAACACTGAAGCTTTCTTT
CASSSDRVNTEAFF
>TRBV4-3|TRBJ2-1|TRBD2|-
TGCGCCAGCAGCCAAGGGCGGGGTGGCGGGAGGGGAAGGGGGGATGAGCAGTTCTTC
CASSQGRGGGRGRGDEQFF
>TRBV27|TRBJ2-1|-|once
TGTGCCAGCAGTCAACGAAAAACCCTCCCAGCGCGGAACTCCTACAATGAGCAGTTCTTC
CASSQRKTLPARNSYNEQFF
>TRBV15|TRBJ1-4|-|-
TGTGCCACGGGGGGGGGTCCCTACGGTGAAAAACTGTTTTTT
CATGGGPYGEKLFF
>TRBV6-4|TRBJ2-1|-|-
TGTGCCAGCAGGGTCGGGAATGAGCAGTTCTTC
CASRVGNEQFF
>TRBV5-4|TRBJ2-7|TRBD1|-
TGTGCCAGCAGCTTCCCGGGACAGGGGGGTAACGAGCAGTACTTC
CASSFPGQGGNEQYF
>TRBV13|TRBJ2-3|-|-
TGTGCCAGCAGCTCACAACGAGATACGCAGTATTTT
CASSSQRDTQYF
>TRBV2|TRBJ1-1|-|-
TGTGCCAGCAGTGAGGACCGGGGCACTGAAGCTTTCTTT
CASSEDRGTEAFF
>TRBV12-5|TRBJ2-3|-|-
TGTGCTAGTGGTTTGGTACGTGGGACACCCCCCGGTACGCAGTATTTT
CASGLVRGTPPGTQYF
>TRBV28|TRBJ2-7|-|-
TGTGCCAGCAGTTTATGGAGCCTGGCGGGGCCCCACTACGAGCAGTACTTC
CASSLWSLAGPHYEQYF
>TRBV28|TRBJ2-1|TRBD2|-
TGTGCCAGCAGTTTATCGAGCGGGAGGGATCGGGAGCAGTTCTTC
CASSLSSGRDREQFF
>TRBV5-1|TRBJ2-7|TRBD1|-
TGCGCCAGCAGCATCGGAAGTTTGGACAGGGACAACCACGAGCAGTACTTC
CASSIGSLDRDNHEQYF
>TRBV5-8|TRBJ1-2|-|few
TGTGCCAGCAGCTTGGGAGGGCAGAACTATGGCTACACCTTC
CASSLGGQNYGYTF
>TRBV4-1|TRBJ2-7|TRBD2|few
TGCGCCAGCAGCCTGGGGGGGCGCATAGCGGGAGGGTCCTACGAGCAGTACTTC
CASSLGGRIAGGSYEQYF
>TRBV11-2|TRBJ2-1|TRBD2|once
TGTGCCAGCAGCTTAAGCGGGAACTTTTACAATGAGCAGTTCTTC
CASSLSGNFYNEQFF
>TRBV29-1|TRBJ2-5|TRBD2|few
TGCAGCGTTGAATGGGGGGGACTAGCGGAGACAAACGATTACCAAGAGACCCAGTACTTC
CSVEWGGLAETNDYQETQYF
>TRBV5-1|TRBJ2-1|TRBD2|-
TGCGCCAGCAGCACCGGACTAGCCCACAATGAGCAGTTCTTC
CASSTGLAHNEQFF
>TRBV5-1|TRBJ2-7|-|-
TGCGCCAGCAGCTTCGGGGATGGGTCCTACGAGCAGTACTTC
CASSFGDGSYEQYF